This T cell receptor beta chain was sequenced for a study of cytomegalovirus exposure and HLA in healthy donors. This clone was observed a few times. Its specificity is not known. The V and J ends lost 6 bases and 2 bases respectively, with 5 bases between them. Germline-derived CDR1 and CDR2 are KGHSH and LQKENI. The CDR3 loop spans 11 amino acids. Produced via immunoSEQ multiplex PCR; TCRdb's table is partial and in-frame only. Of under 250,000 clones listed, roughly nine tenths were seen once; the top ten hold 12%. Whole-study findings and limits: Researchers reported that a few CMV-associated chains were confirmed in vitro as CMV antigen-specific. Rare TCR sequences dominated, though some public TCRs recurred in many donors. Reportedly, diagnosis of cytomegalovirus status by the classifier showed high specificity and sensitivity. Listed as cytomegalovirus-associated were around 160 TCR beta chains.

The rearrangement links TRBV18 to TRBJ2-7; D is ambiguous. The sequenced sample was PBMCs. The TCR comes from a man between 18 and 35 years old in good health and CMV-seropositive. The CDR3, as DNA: TGTGCCAGCTCGAATGCCTACGAGCAGTACTTC. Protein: CASSNAYEQYF.